This T cell receptor beta chain is from a study of cytomegalovirus exposure and HLA in healthy donors. As regards this clone: The sample contains more than one DNA sequence encoding this CDR3.

The CDR3 extends over 11 amino acids. Germline CDR1 is MNHEY and CDR2 is SMNVEV (reference sequence). PCR involved 60 Vbeta and 13 Jbeta primers. Libraries were prepared by immunoSEQ multiplex PCR; TCRdb keeps only in-frame clonotypes and omits some of them. The sample includes about 83,000 clones. The rearrangement uses TRBV27 and TRBJ1-1, with D tentatively TRBD1 (6 bases). The sample comprised PBMCs. The TCR comes from a man aged 18 to 35 in good health and CMV-seropositive. The CDR3 reads CAVGGARIAFF. The CDR3 DNA follows: TGTGCGGTGGGGGGGGCGCGCATAGCTTTCTTT.